The sequence of this T cell receptor (beta chain) was determined in a study of T-cell memory formation after mild COVID-19. Researchers used 5'RACE with constant-segment primers to make TCR alpha and TCR beta cDNA libraries that carry sample barcodes and UMIs. TCRdb fed the 5' RACE reads into MiXCR, producing one record per CDR3 protein. Of about 270,000 distinct CDR3 sequences in the sample, roughly 14% are singletons; the top ten hold over 2%. Study-wide findings and caveats: Some clones that responded turned up in pre-infection memory, which suggests that cross-reactive memory joined in. Clones that contracted clustered mainly in CM and EM if CD4+ and in EMRA if CD8+.

Comments on this clonotype: The antigen remains undetermined.

Trimming left V 0 bases short and J 5 bases short, with 10 bases between. CDR1 and CDR2 (germline): SGHRS, YFSETQ. The CDR3 spans 14 residues. This sequence joins TRBV5-1 and TRBJ2-3, with unresolved D. Material: PBMCs or a T cell subset sorted from them (not recorded which). The clonotype comes from an adult woman who had mild COVID-19 (a few samples of this study predate the infection). Cell type and time point are not known. Written as DNA, the CDR3 is TGCGCCAGCAGCTTGGGGGGTCCGATAGATACGCAGTATTTT. Translated, it gives CASSLGGPIDTQYF.